The rows below give T cell receptor beta chains drawn from one sample of a study of T cell responses to AZD1222 COVID-19 vaccine. Method: immunoSEQ multiplex PCR; TCRdb's copy keeps in-frame clones and lacks some. The table has 130,000 or so clones, around 84% seen once. Specimen: peripheral blood, collected on day 0 of AZD1222 vaccination. The receptors originated from an adult in good health. CDR3s include the opening cysteine and the closing phenylalanine or tryptophan. A D gene is named only where the DNA matches it firmly. Clone size is not always given. Where it is, it says once, few, many or a class for expanded clones.

V gene: TRBV9
D gene: TRBD1
clone size: .
J gene: TRBJ2-7
CDR3 DNA: TGTGCCAGCAGCGAGACAGGGTGGGCCTACGAGCAGTACTTC
CDR3 protein: CASSETGWAYEQYF

V gene: TRBV28
D gene: .
clone size: .
J gene: TRBJ1-2
CDR3 DNA: TGTGCCAGCAGTTTAGGCAGGGTACGGGGCTACACCTTC
CDR3 protein: CASSLGRVRGYTF

V gene: TRBV4-1
D gene: .
clone size: .
J gene: TRBJ1-5
CDR3 DNA: TGCGCCAGCAGCCAAGATCAAGGGGGGGTCAATCAGCCCCAGCATTTT
CDR3 protein: CASSQDQGGVNQPQHF

V gene: TRBV10-3
D gene: .
clone size: .
J gene: TRBJ2-7
CDR3 DNA: TGTGCCATCAGGACTGCCGACGAGCAGTACTTC
CDR3 protein: CAIRTADEQYF

V gene: TRBV5-6
D gene: .
clone size: .
J gene: TRBJ1-2
CDR3 DNA: TGTGCCAGCAGCTCCAATATCTATGGCTACACCTTC
CDR3 protein: CASSSNIYGYTF

V gene: TRBV9
D gene: .
clone size: .
J gene: TRBJ1-3
CDR3 DNA: TGTGCCAGCAGCGTAGGTGCGGGGGCATCTGGAAACACCATATATTTT
CDR3 protein: CASSVGAGASGNTIYF

V gene: TRBV28
D gene: .
clone size: .
J gene: TRBJ1-1
CDR3 DNA: TGTGCCAGCAGGGGGAACACTGAAGCTTTCTTT
CDR3 protein: CASRGNTEAFF

V gene: TRBV27
D gene: TRBD1
clone size: .
J gene: TRBJ2-1
CDR3 DNA: TGTGCCAGCAGTTTACGGACAGGTACAATCATCAATGAGCAGTTCTTC
CDR3 protein: CASSLRTGTIINEQFF

V gene: TRBV7-2
D gene: .
clone size: .
J gene: TRBJ2-5
CDR3 DNA: TGTGCCAGCAGCTTAGCGTACCAAGAGACCCAGTACTTC
CDR3 protein: CASSLAYQETQYF

V gene: TRBV7-3
D gene: .
clone size: .
J gene: TRBJ2-1
CDR3 DNA: TGTGCCAGCAGCCAGGGTTCCCAGTACAATGAGCAGTTCTTC
CDR3 protein: CASSQGSQYNEQFF

V gene: TRBV21-1
D gene: .
clone size: .
J gene: TRBJ2-2
CDR3 DNA: TGTGCCAGCAGCAAGTCTAGCCCGCACACCGGGGAGCTGTTTTTT
CDR3 protein: CASSKSSPHTGELFF

V gene: TRBV1
D gene: .
clone size: once
J gene: TRBJ2-3
CDR3 DNA: TGCACCAGCGGGACAGGGACCTACCCAGATACGCAGTATTTT
CDR3 protein: CTSGTGTYPDTQYF